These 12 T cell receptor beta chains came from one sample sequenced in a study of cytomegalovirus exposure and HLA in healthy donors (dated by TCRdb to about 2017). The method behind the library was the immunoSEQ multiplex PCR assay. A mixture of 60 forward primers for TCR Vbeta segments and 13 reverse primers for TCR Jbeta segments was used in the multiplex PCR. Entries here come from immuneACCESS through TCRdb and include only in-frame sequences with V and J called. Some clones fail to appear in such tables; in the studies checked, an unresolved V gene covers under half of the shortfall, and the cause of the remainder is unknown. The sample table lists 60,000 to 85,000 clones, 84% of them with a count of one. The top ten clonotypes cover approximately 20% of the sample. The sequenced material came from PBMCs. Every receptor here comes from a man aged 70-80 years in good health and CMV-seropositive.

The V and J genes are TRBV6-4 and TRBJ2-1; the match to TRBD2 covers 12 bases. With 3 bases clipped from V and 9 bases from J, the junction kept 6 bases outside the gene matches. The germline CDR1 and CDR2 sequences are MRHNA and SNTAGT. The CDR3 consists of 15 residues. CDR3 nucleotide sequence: TGTGCCAGCAGTGAAGGGACTAGCGGGCGAGGTGAGCAGTTCTTC. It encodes CASSEGTSGRGEQFF.

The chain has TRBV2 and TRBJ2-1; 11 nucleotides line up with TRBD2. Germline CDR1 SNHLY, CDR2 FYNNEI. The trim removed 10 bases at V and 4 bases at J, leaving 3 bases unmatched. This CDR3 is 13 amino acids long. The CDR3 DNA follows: TGTGCCACCACTAGCGGGGGTTACAATGAGCAGTTCTTC. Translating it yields CATTSGGYNEQFF.

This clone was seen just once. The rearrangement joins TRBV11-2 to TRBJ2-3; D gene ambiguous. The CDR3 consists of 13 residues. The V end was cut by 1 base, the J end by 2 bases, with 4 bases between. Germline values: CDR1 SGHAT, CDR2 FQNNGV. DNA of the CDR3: TGTGCCAGCAGCTTAGCTAACACAGATACGCAGTATTTT. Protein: CASSLANTDTQYF.

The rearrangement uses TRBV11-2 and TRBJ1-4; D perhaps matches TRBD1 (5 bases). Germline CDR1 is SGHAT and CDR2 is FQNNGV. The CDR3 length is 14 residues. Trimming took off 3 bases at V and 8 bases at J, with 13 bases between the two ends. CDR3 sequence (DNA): TGTGCCAGCAGCTTTAGGCAGGGTAGCGAAAAACTGTTTTTT. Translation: CASSFRQGSEKLFF.

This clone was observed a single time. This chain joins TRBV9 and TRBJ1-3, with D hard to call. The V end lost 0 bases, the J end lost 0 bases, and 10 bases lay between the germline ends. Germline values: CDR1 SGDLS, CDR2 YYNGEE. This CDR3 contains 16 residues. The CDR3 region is CASSVELLNSGNTIYF. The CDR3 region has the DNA TGTGCCAGCAGCGTAGAATTACTGAACTCTGGAAACACCATATATTTT.

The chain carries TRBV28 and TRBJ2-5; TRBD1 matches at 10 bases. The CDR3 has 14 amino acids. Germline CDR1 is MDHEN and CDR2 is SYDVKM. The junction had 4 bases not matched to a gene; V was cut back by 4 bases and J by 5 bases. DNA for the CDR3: TGTGCCAGCAGTTCGGGACAGGGGATGGAGACCCAGTACTTC. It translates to CASSSGQGMETQYF. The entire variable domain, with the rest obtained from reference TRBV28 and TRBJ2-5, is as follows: DVKVTQSSRYLVKRTGEKVFLECVQDMDHENMFWYRQDPGLGLRLIYFSYDVKMKEKGDIPEGYSVSREKKERFSLILESASTNQTSMYLCASSSGQGMETQYFGPGTRLLVL.

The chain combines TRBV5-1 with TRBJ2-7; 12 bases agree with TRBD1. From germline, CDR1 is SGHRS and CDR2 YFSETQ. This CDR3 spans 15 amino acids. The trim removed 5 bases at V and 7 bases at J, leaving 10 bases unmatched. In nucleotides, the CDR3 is TGCGCCAGCAGTTGGGCCGGGACAGGGGGCTTTGAGCAGTACTTC. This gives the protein CASSWAGTGGFEQYF.

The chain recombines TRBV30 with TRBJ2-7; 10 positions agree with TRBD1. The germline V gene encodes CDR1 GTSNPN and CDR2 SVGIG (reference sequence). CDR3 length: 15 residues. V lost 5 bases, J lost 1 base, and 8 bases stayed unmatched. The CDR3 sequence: CAWAAGTGASYEQYF. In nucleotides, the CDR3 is TGTGCCTGGGCCGCCGGGACAGGGGCTTCCTACGAGCAGTACTTC.

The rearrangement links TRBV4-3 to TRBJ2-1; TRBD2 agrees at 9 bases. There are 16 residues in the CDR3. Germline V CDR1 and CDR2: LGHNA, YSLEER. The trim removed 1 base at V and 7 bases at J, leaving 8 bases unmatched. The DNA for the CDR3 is TGCGCCAGCAGCCAAGGAATCGGCGGGGGGGTAAATGAGCAGTTCTTC. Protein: CASSQGIGGGVNEQFF.

The CDR3 loop reads CASSQVSGGSQFF. The CDR3 nucleotides read TGTGCCAGCAGCCAAGTCTCGGGAGGCTCACAGTTCTTC. The chain uses TRBV4-2 and TRBJ2-1, with 7 bases matching TRBD2. V shed 1 base, J shed 13 bases, and the junction held 7 bases outside the gene matches. The CDR3 is 13 residues long. The germline V gene encodes CDR1 LGHNA and CDR2 YNFKEQ.

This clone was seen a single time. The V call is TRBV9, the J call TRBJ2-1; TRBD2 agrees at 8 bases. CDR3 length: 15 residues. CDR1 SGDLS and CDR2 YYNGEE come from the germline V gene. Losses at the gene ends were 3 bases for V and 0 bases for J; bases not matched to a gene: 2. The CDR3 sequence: CASSGSGVSYNEQFF. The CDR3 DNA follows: TGTGCCAGCAGCGGTAGCGGGGTCTCCTACAATGAGCAGTTCTTC.

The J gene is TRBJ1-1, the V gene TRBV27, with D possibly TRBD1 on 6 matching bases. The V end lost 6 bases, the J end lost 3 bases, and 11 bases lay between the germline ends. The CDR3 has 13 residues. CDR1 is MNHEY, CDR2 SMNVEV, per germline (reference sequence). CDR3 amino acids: CASRGGAYTEAFF. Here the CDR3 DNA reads TGTGCCAGCAGGGGGGGGGCGTACACTGAAGCTTTCTTT.